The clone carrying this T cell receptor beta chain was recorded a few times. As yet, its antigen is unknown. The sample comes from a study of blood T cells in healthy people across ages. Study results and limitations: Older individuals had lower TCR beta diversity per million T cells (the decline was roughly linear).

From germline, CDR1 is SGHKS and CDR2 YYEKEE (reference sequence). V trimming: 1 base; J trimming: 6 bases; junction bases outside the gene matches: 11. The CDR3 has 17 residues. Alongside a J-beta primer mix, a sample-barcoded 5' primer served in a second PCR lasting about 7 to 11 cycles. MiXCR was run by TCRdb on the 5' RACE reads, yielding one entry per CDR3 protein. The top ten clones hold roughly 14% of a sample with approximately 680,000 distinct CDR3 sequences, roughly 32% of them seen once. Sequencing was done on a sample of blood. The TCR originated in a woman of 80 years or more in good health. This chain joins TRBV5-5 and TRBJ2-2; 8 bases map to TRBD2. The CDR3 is CASSLLAGGTGAGELFF. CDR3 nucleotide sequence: TGTGCCAGCAGCTTGCTCGCGGGGGGCACTGGGGCCGGGGAGCTGTTTTTT. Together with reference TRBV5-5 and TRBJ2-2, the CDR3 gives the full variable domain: DAGVTQSPTHLIKTRGQQVTLRCSPISGHKSVSWYQQVLGQGPQFIFQYYEKEERGRGNFPDRFSARQFPNYSSELNVNALLLGDSALYLCASSLLAGGTGAGELFFGEGSRLTVL.